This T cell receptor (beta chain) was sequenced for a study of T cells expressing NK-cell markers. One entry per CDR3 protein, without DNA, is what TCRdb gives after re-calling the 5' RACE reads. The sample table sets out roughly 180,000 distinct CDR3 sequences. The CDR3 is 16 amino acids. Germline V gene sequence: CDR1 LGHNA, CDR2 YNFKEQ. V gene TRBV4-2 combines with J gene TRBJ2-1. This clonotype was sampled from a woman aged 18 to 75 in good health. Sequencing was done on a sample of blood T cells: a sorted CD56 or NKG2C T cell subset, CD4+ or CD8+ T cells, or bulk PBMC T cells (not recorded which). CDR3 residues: CASSQVRLDSYNEQFF.